Following are 25 T cell receptor beta chains from one sample sequenced in a study of T cell repertoires in cytomegalovirus infection. Using its own MiXCR run on the reads, TCRdb lists one record per CDR3 protein. Of some 180,000 distinct CDR3 sequences listed, about a tenth are singletons. Sequencing was carried out using PBMCs. Receptors were obtained from a human donor in good health (CMV status not recorded). Some clones in this sample may be carry-over from other donors' samples.

The V gene is TRBV28, the J gene TRBJ1-4; 8 nucleotides align to TRBD1. The V gene's germline CDR1 is MDHEN and CDR2 SYDVKM. The ends lost 4 bases at V and 7 bases at J; junction bases unmatched: 8. The CDR3 runs 15 residues. CDR3 coding DNA: TGTGCCAGCAGTTCGACAGGGGCGCTCGGTGAAAAACTGTTTTTT. Protein: CASSSTGALGEKLFF. Based on the CDR3 plus reference TRBV28 and TRBJ1-4, the full variable domain is DVKVTQSSRYLVKRTGEKVFLECVQDMDHENMFWYRQDPGLGLRLIYFSYDVKMKEKGDIPEGYSVSREKKERFSLILESASTNQTSMYLCASSSTGALGEKLFFGSGTQLSVL.

Ten or more counts support this clonotype. The rearrangement uses TRBV7-8 and TRBJ1-3; no clear D. The CDR3 covers 14 residues. Trimming left V 2 bases short and J 4 bases short, with 9 bases between. Germline V gene data show CDR1 as SGHVS and CDR2 as FQNEAQ. The CDR3 is CASSLTGYGNTIYF. CDR3 bases: TGTGCCAGCAGCTTAACGGGGTACGGAAACACCATATATTTT.

This clonotype was seen only a few times. The rearrangement links TRBV29-1 to TRBJ1-1; D remains unclear. Germline V gene sequence: CDR1 SQVTM, CDR2 ANQGSEA. The CDR3 loop spans 11 amino acids. Trimming stripped 5 bases from V and 5 bases from J, with 9 bases between. CDR3 nucleotides: TGCAGCGTTCAACGAGGTACTGAAGCTTTCTTT. Translated: CSVQRGTEAFF.

This clonotype was detected a few times. The chain joins TRBV6-1 to TRBJ1-1, with unresolved D. The V and J ends lost 7 bases and 6 bases respectively, with 12 bases between them. The CDR3 length is 12 residues. Germline V gene data show CDR1 as MNHNS and CDR2 as SASEGT. The DNA of the CDR3 is TGTGCCAGCAACCTCGGCCGACCTGAAGCTTTCTTT. This sequence encodes CASNLGRPEAFF.

This clonotype was detected many times. The chain carries TRBV28 and TRBJ2-2; D uncertain. This CDR3 has 13 residues. Trimming shortened V by 6 bases and J by 6 bases, and 11 bases separated the two germline ends. From germline, CDR1 is MDHEN and CDR2 SYDVKM. The CDR3 DNA is TGTGCCAGCAGGGTGGGAATCGCCGGGGAGCTGTTTTTT. Protein product: CASRVGIAGELFF.

V is TRBV6-1 and J is TRBJ2-7; D possibly corresponds to TRBD2 (6 bases). V shed 8 bases and J shed 6 bases, with 14 bases lying between them. Germline lookup yields CDR1 MNHNS and CDR2 SASEGT. This CDR3 is built from 12 residues. In DNA, the CDR3 is TGTGCCAGCGAGGACTACCCCTCCGAGCAGTACTTC. Amino acid sequence: CASEDYPSEQYF.

The sample holds many counts of this clonotype. CDR3 loop: CASSRRDSQNSPLHF. CDR3 DNA: TGTGCCAGCAGCCGCCGGGACAGTCAGAATTCACCCCTCCACTTT. The chain employs TRBV7-9 and TRBJ1-6; 7 bases fit TRBD1. Germline V gene sequence: CDR1 SEHNR, CDR2 FQNEAQ (reference sequence). The junction had 8 bases not matched to a gene; V was cut back by 5 bases and J by 7 bases. The CDR3 runs 15 residues.

The rearrangement uses TRBV29-1 and TRBJ1-1; TRBD1 is a possible D gene (5 bases). CDR1 SQVTM and CDR2 ANQGSEA come from the germline V gene. The CDR3 spans 13 residues. V was clipped by 2 bases and J by 1 base, with 8 bases between them. The CDR3 DNA follows: TGCAGCGTTGAATTCGGGGGGAACACTGAAGCTTTCTTT. The encoded protein is CSVEFGGNTEAFF.

V gene TRBV5-1 combines with J gene TRBJ2-7; 12 bases are a match to TRBD2. V was clipped by 0 bases and J by 6 bases; unmatched bases: 4. CDR3 length equals 15 residues. The germline gives CDR1 SGHRS, CDR2 YFSETQ. The CDR3 DNA follows: TGCGCCAGCAGCTTGGAACTAGCGGGAGGAAGCGAGCAGTACTTC. It codes for CASSLELAGGSEQYF. Looking up the rest from reference TRBV5-1 and TRBJ2-7 gives the full variable domain: KAGVTQTPRYLIKTRGQQVTLSCSPISGHRSVSWYQQTPGQGLQFLFEYFSETQRNKGNFPGRFSGRQFSNSRSEMNVSTLELGDSALYLCASSLELAGGSEQYFGPGTRLTVT.

This clonotype was observed at least ten times. CDR3 residues: CSADRVGTEAFF. In DNA, the CDR3 is TGCAGTGCTGACAGGGTCGGGACTGAAGCTTTCTTT. V is TRBV20-1 and J is TRBJ1-1; 7 bases map to TRBD1. J gave up 5 bases and V 5 bases, and 5 bases lay outside the gene matches. From germline, CDR1 is DFQATT and CDR2 SNEGSKA (reference sequence). The CDR3 consists of 12 residues.

This clonotype was counted ten times or more. The gene calls are TRBV29-1 and TRBJ2-7; possibly TRBD1 for D (6 bases). The CDR3 has 13 residues. V lost 7 bases, J lost 1 base, and 14 bases lay in between. Germline CDR1 is SQVTM and CDR2 is ANQGSEA. This CDR3 reads CSARLQGSYEQYF. The CDR3 DNA follows: TGCAGCGCCCGTTTACAGGGATCCTACGAGCAGTACTTC.

This clonotype was observed at least ten times. This chain uses TRBV2 with TRBJ1-6; 7 nucleotides agree with TRBD1. Trimming at V came to 8 bases and at J to 7 bases, leaving 2 bases not matched to a gene. CDR1 and CDR2 from the germline V gene are SNHLY and FYNNEI. This CDR3 is built from 12 residues. CDR3 protein: CASGTDNSPLHF. In DNA form, the CDR3 reads TGTGCCAGCGGGACAGACAATTCACCCCTCCACTTT.

This clonotype appeared many times. The rearrangement joins TRBV7-2 to TRBJ2-1, with 8 bases lining up with TRBD2. The CDR3 is 14 residues long. Germline values: CDR1 SGHTA, CDR2 FQGNSA. V shed 4 bases and J 3 bases; nucleotides not matched to a gene: 2. The CDR3 DNA is TGTGCCAGCAGCTCGGGACTAGTCTACAATGAGCAGTTCTTC. This gives the protein CASSSGLVYNEQFF.

This clonotype came up a few times. The chain recombines TRBV18 with TRBJ2-6, with D uncertain. Germline V gene lookup returns CDR1 KGHSH and CDR2 LQKENI. CDR3 size: 15 residues. The V end was cut by 6 bases, the J end by 0 bases, with 9 bases between. The CDR3 sequence: CASSVQTSGANVLTF. In DNA, the CDR3 is TGTGCCAGCTCCGTGCAGACCTCTGGGGCCAACGTCCTGACTTTC.

V and J are TRBV11-1 and TRBJ2-7, with 9 bases identical to TRBD2. Looked up from germline, CDR1 is SGHAT and CDR2 is FQDESV (reference sequence). Trimming at V came to 5 bases and at J to 3 bases, leaving 8 bases not matched to a gene. CDR3 length equals 15 residues. Written as DNA, the CDR3 is TGTGCCAGCAGCCTTCCGGGACTAGCTGTCTACGAGCAGTACTTC. Translating it yields CASSLPGLAVYEQYF.

The chain uses TRBV20-1 and TRBJ2-1, with D hard to call. Per the germline V gene, CDR1 is DFQATT and CDR2 is SNEGSKA (reference sequence). The CDR3 covers 12 residues. V was trimmed by 0 bases and J by 16 bases, leaving 16 bases between them. The DNA for the CDR3 is TGCAGTGCTAGAGATGATACTTTTGGCCGATTCTTC. Translating it yields CSARDDTFGRFF.

This clonotype was detected many times. The J gene is TRBJ1-4, the V gene TRBV28; no definite D call. Trimming shortened V by 10 bases and J by 0 bases, and 9 bases separated the two germline ends. The CDR3 spans 13 residues. CDR1 MDHEN and CDR2 SYDVKM come from the germline V gene. CDR3 protein: CATQVTTNEKLFF. The CDR3 nucleotides read TGTGCCACCCAAGTAACAACTAATGAAAAACTGTTTTTT.

This clonotype was seen a few times. The chain carries TRBV19 and TRBJ2-7, with 10 bases identical to TRBD1. CDR3 length: 18 residues. V lost 4 bases and J lost 2; bases outside the gene matches: 14. The germline V gene encodes CDR1 LNHDA and CDR2 SQIVND (reference sequence). The CDR3 DNA follows: TGTGCCAGTAGTACCCCCCGCCCGGGGACAGGGGAACCCTACGAGCAGTACTTC. Its translation: CASSTPRPGTGEPYEQYF. The whole variable domain, filled in from reference TRBV19 and TRBJ2-7, reads DGGITQSPKYLFRKEGQNVTLSCEQNLNHDAMYWYRQDPGQGLRLIYYSQIVNDFQKGDIAEGYSVSREKKESFPLTVTSAQKNPTAFYLCASSTPRPGTGEPYEQYFGPGTRLTVT.

The chain recombines TRBV29-1 with TRBJ1-1; D perhaps matches TRBD1 (6 bases). V was pared by 2 bases and J by 1 base, with 11 bases between. The CDR3 length is 14 residues. CDR1 is SQVTM and CDR2 is ANQGSEA in the germline V gene. In DNA, the CDR3 is TGCAGCGTTGAAACAGGGACCAGGAACACTGAAGCTTTCTTT. This sequence encodes CSVETGTRNTEAFF.

The gene calls are TRBV12-3 or TRBV12-4 and TRBJ1-1, with D possibly being TRBD1 (6 bases). This CDR3 spans 14 amino acids. Trimming pared 3 bases from V and 4 bases from J, leaving 12 bases between. CDR3 protein: CASSLKGGATEAFF. The CDR3 nucleotides are TGTGCCAGCAGTTTGAAGGGGGGGGCCACTGAAGCTTTCTTT.

This clonotype was seen at least ten times. The chain couples TRBV7-2 to TRBJ1-2, with D hard to call. V was shortened by 1 base and J by 2 bases, with 11 bases between the two germline ends. The CDR3 spans 15 residues. Germline loops: CDR1 SGHTA, CDR2 FQGNSA. CDR3 sequence reads: CASSLEGARNYGYTF. The CDR3 region has the DNA TGTGCCAGCAGCTTAGAGGGCGCCAGAAACTATGGCTACACCTTC.

V usage is TRBV19 and J usage is TRBJ2-1; a possible D gene is TRBD2 (6 bases). Germline V CDR1 and CDR2: LNHDA, SQIVND (reference sequence). This CDR3 comprises 15 residues. V dropped 4 bases and J dropped 4 bases, with 14 bases sitting between them. The CDR3 is CASSRSGGDYNEQFF. The CDR3 DNA reads TGTGCCAGTAGTAGGTCAGGCGGGGATTACAATGAGCAGTTCTTC.

The table lists this clonotype with a few counts. The gene calls are TRBV19 and TRBJ1-5, with a weak D call TRBD1 (5 bases). The V and J ends lost 6 bases and 5 bases respectively, with 17 bases between them. Looked up from germline, CDR1 is LNHDA and CDR2 is SQIVND (reference sequence). There are 15 residues in the CDR3. In nucleotides, the CDR3 is TGTGCCAGTAGCCTGGTTCGGGACGCCTATCAGCCCCAGCATTTT. This translates into CASSLVRDAYQPQHF.

In its sample, this clonotype was seen many times. The rearrangement uses TRBV20-1 and TRBJ2-1; D not resolved. Germline V lookup: CDR1 DFQATT, CDR2 SNEGSKA (reference sequence). Trimming cost V 0 bases and J 0 bases, with 12 bases left between them. The CDR3 has 16 amino acids. The chain's CDR3 is CSARDSSVSSYNEQFF. The DNA of the CDR3 is TGCAGTGCTAGAGATTCGAGCGTCAGCTCCTACAATGAGCAGTTCTTC.

This clonotype was recorded many times. The chain has TRBV5-5 and TRBJ2-2; 10 bases are shared with TRBD1. Germline V gene lookup returns CDR1 SGHKS and CDR2 YYEKEE (reference sequence). This CDR3 comprises 14 residues. The trim removed 7 bases at V and 7 bases at J, leaving 7 bases unmatched. The CDR3 DNA is TGTGCCAGCGCCGGGACAGGGGATGTCGGGGAGCTGTTTTTT. Protein sequence: CASAGTGDVGELFF. The whole variable domain, filled in from reference TRBV5-5 and TRBJ2-2, reads DAGVTQSPTHLIKTRGQQVTLRCSPISGHKSVSWYQQVLGQGPQFIFQYYEKEERGRGNFPDRFSARQFPNYSSELNVNALLLGDSALYLCASAGTGDVGELFFGEGSRLTVL.